The 5 T cell receptor beta chains below come from one sample, sequenced in a study of T cell responses to AZD1222 COVID-19 vaccine. Generated by immunoSEQ multiplex PCR, the TCRdb table keeps only in-frame clones and is missing some. Of 75,000 to 100,000 clones in the sample, 88% were seen once. The sample was peripheral blood, taken on day 0 of AZD1222 vaccination. The receptors come from an adult in good health.

The chain is built from TRBV4-1 and TRBJ2-1; a weak D match, TRBD1 (6 bases). With 0 bases removed from V and 0 bases from J, the gap between germline ends came to 12 bases. This CDR3 is built from 17 residues. CDR1 and CDR2 from the germline V gene are MGHRA and YSYEKL. The CDR3 here is CASSQERDTSSYNEQFF. The CDR3 region has the DNA TGCGCCAGCAGCCAAGAGAGGGACACGAGCTCCTACAATGAGCAGTTCTTC.

This sequence joins TRBV5-1 and TRBJ2-6; TRBD2 agrees at 8 bases. V dropped 4 bases and J dropped 2; count of bases not matched to a gene: 14. Germline loops: CDR1 SGHRS, CDR2 YFSETQ. The CDR3 runs 19 residues. Here the CDR3 reads CASSPSYRAGAPGANVLTF. CDR3 nucleotide sequence: TGCGCCAGCAGCCCCAGTTATCGAGCGGGAGCTCCTGGGGCCAACGTCCTGACTTTC.

The V gene is TRBV27, the J gene TRBJ1-3, with 9 bases aligning to TRBD1. Trimming removed 0 bases from V and 0 bases from J; junction bases left unmatched: 6. Germline assignment: CDR1 MNHEY and CDR2 SMNVEV (reference sequence). The CDR3 sequence is 18 residues long. The CDR3 loop reads CASSLSGQGLGSGNTIYF. In nucleotides, the CDR3 is TGTGCCAGCAGTTTATCAGGACAGGGGTTAGGCTCTGGAAACACCATATATTTT.

V and J are TRBV13 and TRBJ1-4; unclear D gene. In germline, CDR1 is PRHDT, CDR2 FYEKMQ (reference sequence). CDR3 length: 15 amino acids. Trimming took 3 bases from V and 4 from J, leaving 12 bases between them. The CDR3 DNA sequence: TGTGCCAGCAGCTTTGGAGGAACTAATAATGAAAAACTGTTTTTT. Translation gives CASSFGGTNNEKLFF.

The rearrangement joins TRBV11-2 to TRBJ1-4; unclear D gene. Looked up from germline, CDR1 is SGHAT and CDR2 is FQNNGV. V lost 1 base and J lost 5, with 8 bases in between. CDR3 length: 14 amino acids. The CDR3 DNA reads as TGTGCCAGCAGCTTAGGCGGGGTAAATGAAAAACTGTTTTTT. Protein sequence: CASSLGGVNEKLFF.